The 25 T cell receptor beta chains below come from one sample, sequenced in a study of technical replicates of blood from a handful of donors. Libraries were prepared by immunoSEQ multiplex PCR; TCRdb keeps only in-frame clonotypes and omits some of them. In the table there are over 55,000 clones, 70% to 90% of which are singletons. The specimen sequenced was PBMCs. The receptors were sampled from a human donor in good health. Some clones in this sample may be carry-over from other donors' samples.

The chain couples TRBV18 to TRBJ2-7, with D possibly TRBD1 on 5 matching bases. The CDR3 is 12 amino acids. V was shortened by 3 bases and J by 5 bases, with 8 bases between the two germline ends. Germline CDR1 reads KGHSH; CDR2 reads LQKENI. The CDR3 spells CASSPDNHEQYF. The CDR3 DNA reads as TGTGCCAGCTCACCGGACAACCACGAGCAGTACTTC.

Only a few counts were recorded for this clone. The chain employs TRBV2 and TRBJ1-6; tentatively, D is TRBD1 (5 bases). Germline assignment: CDR1 SNHLY and CDR2 FYNNEI. The CDR3 has 14 residues. V was trimmed by 2 bases and J by 7 bases, leaving 9 bases between them. The chain's CDR3 is CASSEWGRNSPLHF. CDR3 in DNA: TGTGCCAGCAGTGAATGGGGCAGAAATTCACCCCTCCACTTT.

The chain uses TRBV6-5 and TRBJ2-7, with D possibly TRBD1 on 6 matching bases. The germline gives CDR1 MNHEY, CDR2 SVGAGI. This CDR3 has 13 residues. The ends were cut back, 2 bases at V and 12 bases at J, with 17 bases in the middle. The CDR3 coding sequence is TGTGCCAGCAGTTACGAGAGGGGGTCCCGGCGGTACTTC. Translating it yields CASSYERGSRRYF.

This sequence joins TRBV2 and TRBJ2-3; 9 bases align to TRBD1. With V trimmed by 11 bases and J by 0 bases, 15 bases remained unmatched. The CDR3 covers 17 residues. Germline CDR1 reads SNHLY; CDR2 reads FYNNEI. The CDR3 here is CAWEWGQGSSSTDTQYF. The DNA of the CDR3 is TGTGCCTGGGAGTGGGGACAGGGCTCCTCTAGCACAGATACGCAGTATTTT.

The chain uses TRBV5-1 and TRBJ2-5, with D possibly being TRBD2 (6 bases). Looked up from germline, CDR1 is SGHRS and CDR2 is YFSETQ. The CDR3 consists of 14 residues. Trimming took 0 bases from V and 5 from J, leaving 11 bases between them. In nucleotides, the CDR3 is TGCGCCAGCAGCTTGGCCGTCGGGGGTGAGACCCAGTACTTC. Encoded protein: CASSLAVGGETQYF.

The rearrangement uses TRBV18 and TRBJ1-6; 7 bases fit TRBD1. J was trimmed by 8 bases and V by 0 bases; bases with no gene match: 10. CDR1 and CDR2 (germline): KGHSH, LQKENI. The CDR3 is 17 residues long. CDR3: CASSPPLGTAVYSPLHF. As DNA, the CDR3 is TGTGCCAGCTCACCACCTCTTGGGACAGCTGTCTATTCACCCCTCCACTTT.

The chain employs TRBV4-2 and TRBJ2-2, with 10 bases that match TRBD2. The V gene's germline CDR1 is LGHNA and CDR2 YNFKEQ. The CDR3 length is 17 residues. V lost 8 bases and J lost 5; bases outside the gene matches: 14. In DNA form, the CDR3 reads TGTGCCAGCCAGGTCGCTAGCGGGGGAAGGAGGACCGGGGAGCTGTTTTTT. Amino acid sequence: CASQVASGGRRTGELFF.

This clone was found once. The chain couples TRBV6-5 to TRBJ1-2, with 8 bases identical to TRBD1. In germline, CDR1 is MNHEY, CDR2 SVGAGI. J was trimmed by 4 bases and V by 6 bases; bases with no gene match: 4. This CDR3 comprises 13 residues. This chain's CDR3 is CASSYTGGYGYTF. In nucleotides, the CDR3 is TGTGCCAGCAGCTATACAGGGGGCTATGGCTACACCTTC.

This chain links TRBV12-5 with TRBJ2-7; D is ambiguous. This CDR3 has 11 residues. Germline CDR1 LGHNT, CDR2 FRNRAP. Trimming left V 3 bases short and J 4 bases short, with 4 bases between. The CDR3 is CASGLAYEQYF. In nucleotides, the CDR3 is TGTGCTAGTGGTTTAGCTTACGAGCAGTACTTC.

The chain employs TRBV5-6 and TRBJ1-6; D may be TRBD1 (5 bases). The CDR3 length is 16 residues. V lost 0 bases and J 7 bases, leaving 14 bases between the germline ends. From germline, CDR1 is SGHDT and CDR2 YYEEEE. In DNA form, the CDR3 reads TGTGCCAGCAGCTTGGGTGGGGCCGGGTCAAATTCACCCCTCCACTTT. Protein sequence: CASSLGGAGSNSPLHF.

Comment on this clone: Other nucleotide sequences from this sample produce the same CDR3. This chain links TRBV7-9 with TRBJ2-6; D unresolved. V shed 1 base and J shed 0 bases, with 7 bases lying between them. Germline CDR1 and CDR2: SEHNR and FQNEAQ (reference sequence). This CDR3 is built from 16 residues. CDR3 sequence (DNA): TGTGCCAGCAGCTTAGACGGTAGCTCTGGGGCCAACGTCCTGACTTTC. This translates into CASSLDGSSGANVLTF.

The chain joins TRBV7-2 to TRBJ2-7; 13 positions agree with TRBD2. Germline V gene sequence: CDR1 SGHTA, CDR2 FQGNSA. CDR3 length equals 15 residues. The junction had 2 bases not matched to a gene; V was cut back by 4 bases and J by 2 bases. The CDR3 sequence is CASSSGLAGTYEQYF. CDR3 sequence (DNA): TGTGCCAGCAGCTCGGGACTAGCGGGGACCTACGAGCAGTACTTC.

This chain connects TRBV27 to TRBJ2-1; D unclear. CDR1 is MNHEY and CDR2 is SMNVEV in the germline V gene (reference sequence). The CDR3 length is 10 residues. Trimming took 7 bases from V and 8 from J, leaving 6 bases between them. CDR3: CASTLYEQFF. For the CDR3, the DNA is TGTGCCAGCACTCTGTATGAGCAGTTCTTC.

V usage is TRBV5-1 and J usage is TRBJ2-7; TRBD1 is a possible D gene (5 bases). V was cut by 3 bases and J by 2 bases, with 27 bases left in between. CDR3 length: 19 amino acids. Germline loops: CDR1 SGHRS, CDR2 YFSETQ. The CDR3, as DNA: TGCGCCAGCAGCTCCTCAAAATACCCCGGTTTGTTGGACACCTACGAGCAGTACTTC. It translates to CASSSSKYPGLLDTYEQYF.

This clone was picked up a small number of times. The V gene is TRBV11-2, the J gene TRBJ1-1; possibly TRBD1 for D (6 bases). The germline V gene encodes CDR1 SGHAT and CDR2 FQNNGV. The ends were cut back, 4 bases at V and 0 bases at J, with 12 bases in the middle. The CDR3 is made up of 15 amino acids. The DNA of the CDR3 is TGTGCCAGCAGCTCCCGGGACAACATGAACACTGAAGCTTTCTTT. Its translation: CASSSRDNMNTEAFF. Together with reference TRBV11-2 and TRBJ1-1, the CDR3 gives the full variable domain: EAGVAQSPRYKIIEKRQSVAFWCNPISGHATLYWYQQILGQGPKLLIQFQNNGVVDDSQLPKDRFSAERLKGVDSTLKIQPAKLEDSAVYLCASSSRDNMNTEAFFGQGTRLTVV.

This sequence joins TRBV6-5 and TRBJ2-5; possibly TRBD2 for D (6 bases). The V end was cut by 0 bases, the J end by 5 bases, with 10 bases between. This CDR3 region has 14 residues. Germline V lookup: CDR1 MNHEY, CDR2 SVGAGI. CDR3 sequence (DNA): TGTGCCAGCAGTTACTCCGGACTAATGGAGACCCAGTACTTC. Translation: CASSYSGLMETQYF.

The CDR3 is CASRSGNQPQHF. In nucleotides, the CDR3 is TGTGCCAGTAGATCGGGAAATCAGCCCCAGCATTTT. The chain combines TRBV19 with TRBJ1-5; D is uncertain. The CDR3 has 12 residues. Trimming took 6 bases from V and 4 from J, leaving 7 bases between them. Germline loops: CDR1 LNHDA, CDR2 SQIVND (reference sequence).

This clone was observed many times. The gene calls are TRBV6-5 and TRBJ1-3; D remains unclear. Germline CDR1 and CDR2: MNHEY and SVGAGI. The length of the CDR3 is 15 residues. Trimming took off 8 bases at V and 0 bases at J, with 14 bases between the two ends. CDR3 DNA sequence: TGTGCCAGCTCCTTTGGGGAGAGCTCTGGAAACACCATATATTTT. Translation: CASSFGESSGNTIYF.

The chain couples TRBV21-1 to TRBJ2-7; no DNA check was done on the table's D call, TRBD1. TRBV21-1 constitutes a pseudogene. The CDR3 runs to 16 residues. The CDR3 DNA sequence: TGTGCCAGCAGCAAACCTCCGGGACAGGTCTCCTACGAGCAGTACTTC. Translation gives CASSKPPGQVSYEQYF.

The chain carries TRBV11-1 and TRBJ2-1; 10 nucleotides match TRBD2. J was trimmed by 7 bases and V by 1 base; bases with no gene match: 13. Germline V gene lookup returns CDR1 SGHAT and CDR2 FQDESV (reference sequence). CDR3 length: 18 amino acids. This chain's CDR3 is CASSLVKREGPITNEQFF. In DNA form, the CDR3 reads TGTGCCAGCAGCTTAGTCAAGCGGGAGGGCCCAATTACGAATGAGCAGTTCTTC.

This clone was picked up one time. The chain recombines TRBV7-8 with TRBJ2-7; 9 bases map to TRBD1. The CDR3 sequence is 15 residues long. CDR1 and CDR2 (germline): SGHVS, FQNEAQ. V was clipped by 5 bases and J by 4 bases; unmatched bases: 9. CDR3: CASSPGQGPSYEQYF. The CDR3 DNA is TGTGCCAGCAGCCCGGGACAGGGACCTTCGTACGAGCAGTACTTC.

This CDR3 is CASKQRGGTDTQYF. The CDR3 DNA reads as TGTGCCAGTAAGCAGCGGGGGGGCACAGATACGCAGTATTTT. The genes are TRBV19 and TRBJ2-3; 9 bases agree with TRBD2. CDR1 is LNHDA, CDR2 SQIVND, per germline (reference sequence). J gave up 1 base and V 7 bases, and 3 bases lay outside the gene matches. The CDR3 sequence is 14 residues long.

The V gene is TRBV6-5, the J gene TRBJ2-7; D is ambiguous. The germline V and J ends were trimmed by 2 bases and 4 bases, with 12 bases remaining between them. The CDR3 has 14 amino acids. Germline V lookup: CDR1 MNHEY, CDR2 SVGAGI. The CDR3 spells CASSYTPGGYEQYF. CDR3 bases: TGTGCCAGCAGTTACACCCCGGGTGGTTACGAGCAGTACTTC.

A note on this clone: Germline is not matched at one junction end, which may reflect a read error. This rearrangement joins TRBV12-5 to TRBJ2-2, with D unresolved. Per germline, CDR1 LGHNT and CDR2 FRNRAP. The CDR3 covers 15 residues. The CDR3 sequence: CAGGSDTLNTGELFF. For the CDR3, the DNA is TGTGCTGGTGGTTCCGACACCTTGAACACCGGGGAGCTGTTTTTT.

About this clone itself: At one end, the junction sequence differs from germline, possibly due to a read error. The same CDR3 arises from other DNA sequences in this sample as well. The chain links TRBV14 to TRBJ2-7; 11 bases agree with TRBD1. This CDR3 is built from 15 residues. CDR1 is SGHDN and CDR2 is FVKESK in the germline V gene. CDR3 in amino acids: CASSQEGQGAYEQYF. DNA for the CDR3: TGTGCCAGCAGCCAAGAAGGACAGGGGGCCTACGAGCAGTATTTC.